This T cell receptor (beta chain) appears in the sequencing data of a study of blood T cell repertoires in COVID-19 (TCRdb year 2020). Study-wide context: Samples covering the acute and convalescent phases of COVID-19 were provided by collaborators in the United States, Italy and Spain. The prospective study material was composed of cDNA or gDNA derived from T cells, B-cell-depleted T cells, or PBMCs. Deeply sampled blood TCRbeta repertoires from subjects exposed to, actively infected with, or recovered from COVID-19 were included in the dataset. The repertoires were made available in a free public database intended to serve as a resource for research on the immune response to SARS-CoV-2. Samples were obtained from the ongoing ImmuneRACE study (first 160 participants) and from about 1,300 subjects provided by 6 global collaborators. A de-identified subject ID, COVID-19 status, age in years and sex were almost always included in the sample metadata. Where available, HLA class I and class II types were obtained from metadata supplied by the sample provider rather than from assay-based typing.

CDR1 and CDR2 are drawn from the germline V gene: SNHLY, FYNNEI. Reading from cysteine to phenylalanine, the CDR3 counts 11 amino acids. The sequence is cut down to CDR3 DNA, 33 bases in frame from base 1. V and J lose 6 bases and 6 bases, and a span of 7 bases separates them. General study outcomes and caveats: How much clinical and demographic metadata was included differed by source and by participant, and the metadata was provided uncurated.

TCRbeta CDR3 regions were amplified from genomic DNA using the immunoSEQ Assay, a bias-controlled multiplex PCR. On the study's bioinformatics: The number of nucleated cells in each sample was estimated from the amplification of reference gene primers within the assay. To quantify the absolute abundance of each unique TCRbeta CDR3 rearrangement, sequence reads were collapsed and filtered. Productive Simpson clonality was computed per sample as the square root of Simpson's diversity index over productive rearrangements. TCRdb holds this immuneACCESS table with in-frame rearrangements only. Some clones are missing; in checked studies, unresolved V genes explain under half, and the rest has no known cause. Clone size and the V and J calls come from that table; the DNA yielded D and trimming. This sample is represented by around 180,000 clones; about 91% of them were singletons. 3.5% to 5% of the sample comes from the top ten.

Collaborating institutions collected whole blood in K2EDTA tubes following their own protocols. For TCRbeta analysis, collaborators shipped samples in one of three forms: frozen whole blood, isolated PBMCs, or DNA extracted from either of those sample types. Of note for this clone: Its binding antigen is unknown. Nothing much larger sits one base from this clone, and base qualities are not available.

The sequence is built from TRBV2 and TRBJ2-3; the D gene is not confidently resolved. The sequence was obtained from a woman aged 30 to 39 with acute or convalescent COVID-19. Sequenced input: peripheral blood. CDR3 sequence: CASRSTDTQYF. The nucleotide sequence is given as TGTGCCAGCAGGAGTACGGATACGCAGTATTTT.